This TCR beta chain was identified in a study of cytomegalovirus exposure and HLA in healthy donors. Trimming took 3 bases from V and 5 from J; bases not matched to a gene: 4. This CDR3 contains 17 residues. The germline V gene encodes CDR1 MGHRA and CDR2 YSYEKL. PCR was performed using 60 Vbeta and 13 Jbeta primers. TCRdb's table, derived via immunoSEQ multiplex PCR, lists solely in-frame clones and lacks some. The sample lists 150,000 to 200,000 clones; over 75% were seen once. General study results and limits: For TCR beta chains, V- and J-gene trimming was later linked to a missense DCLRE1C variant. As was reported, the classifier diagnosed cytomegalovirus status with high specificity and sensitivity. In a later analysis, HLA-associated beta chains showed higher expansion and lower generation probabilities than comparable chains.

Healthy donors of bone marrow made up the group. A single count supports this clone. Its antigen remains unknown. Sample: PBMCs. The V call is TRBV4-1, the J call TRBJ2-2, with TRBD2 identical over 15 bases. The clonotype originates from a human donor in good health. The CDR3 DNA reads TGCGCCAGCAGCCATAGGACTAGCGGGGGGGCAACCGGGGAGCTGTTTTTT. It is translated as CASSHRTSGGATGELFF.